This is a list of T cell receptor beta chains from one sample in a study of cytomegalovirus exposure and HLA in healthy donors. This table comes from immunoSEQ multiplex PCR, and its TCRdb copy is limited to in-frame clones, with some not included. The sample contains approximately 150,000 clones, roughly 77% of which appear only once. Input material: PBMCs. The receptors originated from a male donor in good health and CMV-seronegative. Both conserved end residues are part of each CDR3. The D gene is left open where the match is weak. The size of a clone is reported for some rows only, either as once, few or many, or as a class for expanded clones.

V: TRBV7-3
size: NA
D: TRBD1
J: TRBJ2-7
CDR3: CASSPTGVGYEQYF
DNA: TGTGCCAGCAGCCCCACAGGGGTAGGCTACGAGCAGTACTTC

V: TRBV9
size: NA
D: TRBD2
J: TRBJ2-7
CDR3: CASSAAPAGLYEQYF
DNA: TGTGCCAGCAGCGCCGCTCCAGCGGGGTTGTACGAGCAGTACTTC

V: TRBV11-3
size: NA
D: TRBD1
J: TRBJ2-3
CDR3: CASSAGTGVTDTQYF
DNA: TGTGCCAGCAGCGCCGGGACAGGAGTCACAGATACGCAGTATTTT

V: TRBV6-1
size: NA
D: NA
J: TRBJ1-5
CDR3: CASRGAGEQPQHF
DNA: TGTGCCAGCAGGGGGGCAGGGGAACAGCCCCAGCATTTT

V: TRBV6-1
size: NA
D: TRBD1
J: TRBJ1-2
CDR3: CASSETGDYGYTF
DNA: TGTGCCAGCAGTGAGACAGGGGATTATGGCTACACCTTC

V: TRBV28
size: NA
D: TRBD1
J: TRBJ1-5
CDR3: CASRIRDRDTQPQHF
DNA: TGTGCCAGCAGAATCCGGGACAGGGATACTCAGCCCCAGCATTTT

V: TRBV27
size: NA
D: TRBD1
J: TRBJ2-3
CDR3: CASSRQGRGNTQYF
DNA: TGTGCCAGCAGTCGACAGGGCAGGGGAAATACGCAGTATTTT

V: TRBV2
size: once
D: TRBD1
J: TRBJ2-3
CDR3: CASRDRGPFSADTQYF
DNA: TGTGCCAGCAGGGACAGGGGTCCATTTAGCGCAGATACGCAGTATTTT

V: TRBV4-2
size: NA
D: NA
J: TRBJ2-7
CDR3: CASSPWTPTYEQYF
DNA: TGTGCCAGCAGCCCCTGGACACCAACCTACGAGCAGTACTTC

V: TRBV18
size: NA
D: NA
J: TRBJ2-7
CDR3: CASSPGSGAEQYF
DNA: TGTGCCAGCTCACCAGGGTCTGGGGCCGAGCAGTACTTC

V: TRBV2
size: NA
D: TRBD1
J: TRBJ1-5
CDR3: CASRDRTGGLGPQHF
DNA: TGTGCCAGCAGGGACCGGACAGGGGGCCTCGGCCCCCAGCATTTT

V: TRBV5-6
size: once
D: TRBD1
J: TRBJ2-1
CDR3: CASSIPGGGNEQFF
DNA: TGTGCCAGCAGCATCCCAGGGGGCGGGAATGAGCAGTTCTTC

V: TRBV29-1
size: once
D: NA
J: TRBJ2-6
CDR3: CSVMTAGANVLTF
DNA: TGCAGCGTAATGACAGCTGGGGCCAACGTCCTGACTTTC

V: TRBV28
size: NA
D: NA
J: TRBJ1-2
CDR3: CATNNYGYTF
DNA: TGTGCCACAAATAACTATGGCTACACCTTC

V: TRBV16
size: once
D: NA
J: TRBJ1-5
CDR3: CASSQGGNSKPQHF
DNA: TGTGCCAGCAGCCAAGGAGGGAACAGCAAGCCCCAGCATTTT

V: TRBV15
size: NA
D: NA
J: TRBJ1-5
CDR3: CATSTQLNQPQHF
DNA: TGTGCCACCAGCACCCAGTTGAATCAGCCCCAGCATTTT

V: TRBV27
size: NA
D: NA
J: TRBJ1-4
CDR3: CASSLDGLRSEKLFF
DNA: TGTGCCAGCAGTTTGGACGGACTTCGGTCCGAAAAACTGTTTTTT

V: TRBV27
size: NA
D: TRBD2
J: TRBJ2-3
CDR3: CASSKMGGTDTQYF
DNA: TGTGCCAGCAGTAAAATGGGGGGGACAGATACGCAGTATTTT

V: TRBV20-1
size: NA
D: NA
J: TRBJ1-2
CDR3: CSAKEGGYTF
DNA: TGCAGTGCTAAGGAGGGCGGCTACACCTTC

V: TRBV2
size: NA
D: NA
J: TRBJ2-4
CDR3: CASGDSAKNIQYF
DNA: TGTGCCAGCGGAGACAGCGCTAAAAACATTCAGTACTTC

V: TRBV12-1
size: NA
D: NA
J: TRBJ2-3
CDR3: CASSWSRKDTDTQYF
DNA: TGTGCCAGCAGCTGGAGCAGAAAAGACACAGATACGCAGTATTTT

V: TRBV27
size: NA
D: NA
J: TRBJ1-1
CDR3: CASSLSTGLGTEAFF
DNA: TGTGCCAGCAGTTTATCTACGGGATTGGGCACTGAAGCTTTCTTT

V: TRBV5-1
size: NA
D: NA
J: TRBJ1-3
CDR3: CASSLPIQGPGNTIYF
DNA: TGCGCCAGCAGCCTGCCCATACAGGGCCCTGGAAACACCATATATTTT

V: TRBV19
size: NA
D: NA
J: TRBJ2-7
CDR3: CASSQYGSLLADEQYF
DNA: TGTGCCAGTAGCCAGTACGGGTCCCTCCTCGCGGACGAGCAGTACTTC

V: TRBV9
size: NA
D: NA
J: TRBJ1-2
CDR3: CASSEAGTARGYTF
DNA: TGTGCCAGCAGCGAGGCCGGGACTGCCCGTGGCTACACCTTC

V: TRBV2
size: NA
D: NA
J: TRBJ2-2
CDR3: CASRGGSTGELFF
DNA: TGTGCCTCCCGAGGGGGAAGCACCGGGGAGCTGTTTTTT

V: TRBV5-6
size: NA
D: NA
J: TRBJ1-2
CDR3: CASSGRGGYTF
DNA: TGTGCCAGCAGCGGCAGGGGTGGCTACACCTTC

V: TRBV6-5
size: NA
D: NA
J: TRBJ1-3
CDR3: CASWAGRNTIYF
DNA: TGTGCCAGCTGGGCAGGGAGAAACACCATATATTTT

V: TRBV5-4
size: NA
D: NA
J: TRBJ2-1
CDR3: CASRQSGNEQFF
DNA: TGTGCCAGCAGGCAGTCGGGGAATGAGCAGTTCTTC

V: TRBV27
size: few
D: NA
J: TRBJ2-3
CDR3: CASSLKGPAIDTQYF
DNA: TGTGCCAGCAGTTTAAAAGGTCCAGCGATAGATACGCAGTATTTT

V: TRBV15
size: NA
D: TRBD1
J: TRBJ1-3
CDR3: CATSRTGVGNTIYF
DNA: TGTGCCACCAGCAGAACAGGGGTTGGAAACACCATATATTTT

V: TRBV6-1
size: few
D: TRBD2
J: TRBJ2-3
CDR3: CASKGLAGEIDTQYF
DNA: TGTGCCAGCAAGGGACTAGCGGGAGAGATAGATACGCAGTATTTT

V: TRBV2
size: NA
D: TRBD2
J: TRBJ2-6
CDR3: CASSDLAGGAGANVLTF
DNA: TGTGCCAGCAGTGACCTAGCGGGGGGTGCTGGGGCCAACGTCCTGACTTTC

V: TRBV7-9
size: NA
D: TRBD2
J: TRBJ2-1
CDR3: CASSRRVDGRNEQFF
DNA: TGTGCCAGCAGCCGCAGGGTAGACGGGAGGAATGAGCAGTTCTTC

V: TRBV29-1
size: NA
D: TRBD1
J: TRBJ2-3
CDR3: CSAGTGPTDTQYF
DNA: TGCAGCGCAGGGACAGGGCCCACAGATACGCAGTATTTT

V: TRBV9
size: NA
D: NA
J: TRBJ1-4
CDR3: CASSLGQRNEKLFF
DNA: TGTGCCAGCAGCCTGGGCCAAAGAAATGAAAAACTGTTTTTT

V: TRBV2
size: few
D: NA
J: TRBJ2-1
CDR3: CASSAWQYNEQFF
DNA: TGTGCCAGCAGTGCGTGGCAGTACAATGAGCAGTTCTTC

V: TRBV19
size: NA
D: TRBD2
J: TRBJ2-1
CDR3: CASGLATYNEQFF
DNA: TGTGCCAGCGGACTAGCGACCTACAATGAGCAGTTCTTC

V: TRBV7-7
size: few
D: TRBD2
J: TRBJ2-1
CDR3: CASSLAVTSGSNEQFF
DNA: TGTGCCAGCAGCTTAGCGGTAACTAGCGGGAGCAATGAGCAGTTCTTC

V: TRBV21-1
size: NA
D: NA
J: TRBJ2-7
CDR3: CASTPPKMTASYEQYF
DNA: TGTGCCAGCACCCCTCCGAAGATGACTGCCTCCTACGAGCAGTACTTC

V: TRBV7-3
size: NA
D: NA
J: TRBJ2-7
CDR3: CASSPTGPTSYEQYF
DNA: TGTGCCAGCAGCCCGACAGGTCCGACCTCCTACGAGCAGTACTTC